These 21 T cell receptor beta chains were all obtained from the same sample, sequenced in a study of blood T cell repertoires in COVID-19. Sequenced by immunoSEQ multiplex PCR; TCRdb stores in-frame clones only, minus some. The sample gives about 320,000 clones, around 90% of which show up once; around 6.6% is in the top ten. Sequenced material: peripheral blood. The receptors stem from a man aged 18 to 29 who had recovered from COVID-19.

This clone has more than one count but fewer than ten. This chain uses TRBV3-1 (or the pseudogene TRBV3-2) with TRBJ2-5; 14 bases line up with TRBD2. V lost 3 bases, J lost 5 bases, and 14 bases stayed unmatched. Per the germline V gene, CDR1 is LGHDT and CDR2 is YNNKEL (reference sequence). This CDR3 region has 19 residues. This CDR3 is CASSHPPAGLAGEAETQYF. As DNA, the CDR3 is TGTGCCAGCAGCCACCCCCCGGCGGGACTAGCGGGAGAGGCCGAGACCCAGTACTTC.

The chain joins TRBV5-4 to TRBJ1-2, with 9 positions matching TRBD1. Trimming cost V 2 bases and J 12 bases; bases outside gene matches: 14. The CDR3 covers 15 residues. The germline V gene has CDR1 SGHNT and CDR2 YYREEE (reference sequence). The CDR3 nucleotides are TGTGCCAGCAGCTTTGGGCGGGACAGGGTAATCGACGACACCTTC. It yields the protein CASSFGRDRVIDDTF.

The table lists this clone with a few counts. The chain couples TRBV6-5 to TRBJ1-3, with TRBD1 matching 10 bases. V dropped 0 bases and J dropped 4; count of bases not matched to a gene: 3. CDR1 and CDR2 (germline): MNHEY, SVGAGI. The CDR3 consists of 16 residues. CDR3 protein: CASSYSDRGHGNTIYF. The CDR3 coding sequence is TGTGCCAGCAGTTACTCTGACAGGGGGCACGGAAACACCATATATTTT.

The chain recombines TRBV19 with TRBJ1-3; no firm D call. CDR1 is LNHDA and CDR2 is SQIVND in the germline V gene (reference sequence). The CDR3 has 13 residues. V lost 5 bases, J lost 2 bases, and 7 bases lay in between. In DNA form, the CDR3 reads TGTGCCAGTAGTGTCGGGACTGGAAACACCATATATTTT. Protein: CASSVGTGNTIYF.

This chain joins TRBV9 and TRBJ2-5, with 7 positions matching TRBD2. Per the germline V gene, CDR1 is SGDLS and CDR2 is YYNGEE. With 4 bases clipped from V and 4 bases from J, the junction kept 7 bases outside the gene matches. The CDR3 extends over 14 amino acids. CDR3 sequence reads: CASSFGREGETQYF. In nucleotides, the CDR3 is TGTGCCAGCAGCTTTGGGAGGGAAGGAGAGACCCAGTACTTC.

With regard to this clone: Germline is not matched at one junction end, which may reflect a read error. The chain links TRBV30 to TRBJ2-4; 9 bases are a match to TRBD2. The length of the CDR3 is 11 residues. CDR1 is GTSNPN and CDR2 is SVGIG in the germline V gene (reference sequence). CDR3: CAWRQGSGSLF. The CDR3 bases are TGTGCCTGGAGACAGGGTAGCGGGAGCCTATTC.

This rearrangement joins TRBV19 to TRBJ2-5; possibly TRBD2 for D (5 bases). The CDR3 runs to 12 residues. V was pared by 9 bases and J by 7 bases, with 15 bases between. Germline-derived CDR1 and CDR2 are LNHDA and SQIVND (reference sequence). The CDR3 DNA follows: TGTGCCAGAAAACTTCGCGGAGGGACCCAGTACTTC. It encodes CARKLRGGTQYF.

The chain links TRBV29-1 to TRBJ2-2; 8 nucleotides align to TRBD2. The J segment lost 5 bases and the V segment lost 7 bases, leaving 9 bases of the junction unmatched. Germline loops: CDR1 SQVTM, CDR2 ANQGSEA. This CDR3 is built from 14 residues. The CDR3 is CSAGAPGGTGELFF. For the CDR3, the DNA is TGCAGCGCCGGGGCACCGGGGGGGACCGGGGAGCTGTTTTTT.

The chain joins TRBV2 to TRBJ2-7, with 10 bases matching TRBD2. V was clipped by 3 bases and J by 0 bases; unmatched bases: 11. This CDR3 has 18 amino acids. The germline gives CDR1 SNHLY, CDR2 FYNNEI. CDR3 DNA: TGTGCCAGCAGTGAGTTCGGGTCGGGGACTAGCGACTCCTACGAGCAGTACTTC. This gives the protein CASSEFGSGTSDSYEQYF.

The sample holds one count of this clone. This chain connects TRBV19 to TRBJ2-1; 9 nucleotides line up with TRBD2. The CDR3 runs to 15 residues. The V segment lost 5 bases and the J segment 3 bases; nucleotides outside the gene matches: 5. CDR1 and CDR2 (germline): LNHDA, SQIVND (reference sequence). CDR3 loop: CASSGRGRVYNEQFF. As DNA, the CDR3 is TGTGCCAGTAGTGGTCGCGGGAGGGTCTACAATGAGCAGTTCTTC.

V usage is TRBV2 and J usage is TRBJ2-5; 7 bases match TRBD1. The germline V gene encodes CDR1 SNHLY and CDR2 FYNNEI. The CDR3 runs to 13 residues. The V segment lost 4 bases and the J segment 1 base; nucleotides outside the gene matches: 0. CDR3 in DNA: TGTGCCAGCAGTGGGGACAGCCAAGAGACCCAGTACTTC. This encodes CASSGDSQETQYF.

The chain carries TRBV6-1 and TRBJ1-5, with D possibly being TRBD1 (5 bases). Germline assignment: CDR1 MNHNS and CDR2 SASEGT. The ends were cut back, 2 bases at V and 0 bases at J, with 14 bases in the middle. This CDR3 region has 17 residues. CDR3 region: CASSEFQGVYSNQPQHF. Written as DNA, the CDR3 is TGTGCCAGCAGTGAATTCCAGGGCGTATATAGCAATCAGCCCCAGCATTTT.

Comments on this clone: No DNA is shown, since the ends of the CDR3 on it are uncertain; the CDR3 is the one TCRdb lists. V usage is TRBV27 and J usage is TRBJ2-7; the listed D gene, TRBD2, was not tested against the DNA. The CDR3 has 14 residues if both end residues are counted. Germline CDR1 reads MNHEY; CDR2 reads SMNVEV (reference sequence). Here the CDR3 reads CASSFGSGSYEQYF.

The chain couples TRBV19 to TRBJ1-2; 8 nucleotides match TRBD1. Trimming at V came to 5 bases and at J to 7 bases, leaving 6 bases not matched to a gene. This CDR3 region has 13 residues. Germline V gene data show CDR1 as LNHDA and CDR2 as SQIVND (reference sequence). As DNA, the CDR3 is TGTGCCAGTAGTTATCAGGGGGCAAGTGGCTACACCTTC. Encoded protein: CASSYQGASGYTF. Variable domain in full (rest from reference TRBV19 and TRBJ1-2): DGGITQSPKYLFRKEGQNVTLSCEQNLNHDAMYWYRQDPGQGLRLIYYSQIVNDFQKGDIAEGYSVSREKKESFPLTVTSAQKNPTAFYLCASSYQGASGYTFGSGTRLTVV.

CDR3 DNA sequence: TGCGCCAGCAGCTTCGACCGGGACAGGTCCCCCGTGCAGTACTTC. This gives the protein CASSFDRDRSPVQYF. The V and J genes are TRBV5-1 and TRBJ2-7; 8 nucleotides agree with TRBD1. The ends lost 2 bases at V and 9 bases at J; junction bases unmatched: 13. Germline V gene sequence: CDR1 SGHRS, CDR2 YFSETQ. This CDR3 comprises 15 residues.

This chain uses TRBV5-4 with TRBJ2-3; 8 positions match TRBD2. Losses at the gene ends were 5 bases for V and 1 base for J; bases not matched to a gene: 12. CDR1 is SGHNT, CDR2 YYREEE, per germline (reference sequence). The CDR3 spans 17 residues. The CDR3 region is CASSPPGVRGGTDTQYF. The CDR3 DNA is TGTGCCAGCAGTCCCCCTGGGGTGCGGGGGGGCACAGATACGCAGTATTTT. The whole variable domain, filled in from reference TRBV5-4 and TRBJ2-3, reads ETGVTQSPTHLIKTRGQQVTLRCSSQSGHNTVSWYQQALGQGPQFIFQYYREEENGRGNFPPRFSGLQFPNYSSELNVNALELDDSALYLCASSPPGVRGGTDTQYFGPGTRLTVL.

This chain links TRBV12-5 with TRBJ1-4, with a weak D call TRBD1 (6 bases). Germline CDR1 is LGHNT and CDR2 is FRNRAP. The V gene lost 6 bases and the J gene lost 0 bases, with 8 bases spanning the gap. CDR3 size: 14 residues. CDR3 amino acids: CASGTGATNEKLFF. CDR3 nucleotides: TGTGCTAGTGGGACAGGCGCAACTAATGAAAAACTGTTTTTT.

The rearrangement joins TRBV6-5 to TRBJ1-4; tentatively, D is TRBD1 (6 bases). Trimming removed 8 bases at V and 4 bases at J, with 11 bases between. The CDR3 is made up of 13 amino acids. Germline assignment: CDR1 MNHEY and CDR2 SVGAGI. CDR3 protein: CASSGQLNEKLFF. In DNA, the CDR3 is TGTGCCAGCTCGGGACAACTTAATGAAAAACTGTTTTTT.

This chain connects TRBV5-1 to TRBJ1-2, with a possible D match to TRBD1 (5 bases). From germline, CDR1 is SGHRS and CDR2 YFSETQ. Trimming took off 4 bases at V and 7 bases at J, with 17 bases between the two ends. The CDR3 runs to 14 residues. CDR3 DNA sequence: TGCGCCAGCAGCCCCTCCGGGACTACGGCTGGCTACACCTTC. Its protein product is CASSPSGTTAGYTF. Full variable domain (remainder filled in from reference TRBV5-1 and TRBJ1-2): KAGVTQTPRYLIKTRGQQVTLSCSPISGHRSVSWYQQTPGQGLQFLFEYFSETQRNKGNFPGRFSGRQFSNSRSEMNVSTLELGDSALYLCASSPSGTTAGYTFGSGTRLTVV.

The chain has TRBV11-2 and TRBJ2-1; possible D gene TRBD2, 5 bases. Looked up from germline, CDR1 is SGHAT and CDR2 is FQNNGV. This CDR3 region has 16 residues. V lost 1 base, J lost 2 bases, and 12 bases lay in between. CDR3 amino acids: CASSLVRLEAYNEQFF. DNA of the CDR3: TGTGCCAGCAGCTTAGTCAGGCTGGAGGCCTACAATGAGCAGTTCTTC.

The CDR3 spells CASSVVGGDTGELFF. DNA for the CDR3: TGTGCCAGCAGCGTAGTCGGGGGAGACACCGGGGAGCTGTTTTTT. The chain employs TRBV9 and TRBJ2-2, with D possibly TRBD2 on 6 matching bases. V lost 0 bases and J lost 3, with 9 bases in between. Germline V gene lookup returns CDR1 SGDLS and CDR2 YYNGEE. CDR3 length: 15 amino acids.